These 29 T cell receptor beta chains share one sample of origin, sequenced in a study of blood T cells in healthy people across ages. A sample-barcoded 5' primer and a J-beta primer mix were used in a second PCR of roughly 6 to 11 cycles. TCRdb redid the calling of the 5' RACE reads with MiXCR, one entry per CDR3 protein. Of 1,800,000 or so distinct CDR3 sequences detected, around 42% appear once; the ten largest clones hold under 25%. The source material was blood. The receptors were sampled from a human donor in good health.

The V gene is TRBV7-8, the J gene TRBJ1-1; 7 bases map to TRBD1. The germline CDR1 and CDR2 sequences are SGHVS and FQNEAQ. V dropped 5 bases and J dropped 6; count of bases not matched to a gene: 6. The CDR3 has 13 residues. The DNA of the CDR3 is TGTGCCAGCAGCGTAGACAGGGAGGCTGAAGCTTTCTTT. Residues: CASSVDREAEAFF. Looking up the rest from reference TRBV7-8 and TRBJ1-1 gives the full variable domain: GAGVSQSPRYKVAKRGQDVALRCDPISGHVSLFWYQQALGQGPEFLTYFQNEAQLDKSGLPSDRFFAERPEGSVSTLKIQRTQQEDSAVYLCASSVDREAEAFFGQGTRLTVV.

Note on this clonotype: The junction departs from germline at one end; a sequencing error may be responsible. V usage is TRBV12-3 or TRBV12-4 and J usage is TRBJ1-1; a weak D match, TRBD1 (6 bases). This CDR3 comprises 14 residues. The CDR3 sequence is CTSSYREGGTEAFF. CDR3 DNA sequence: TGTACCAGCAGTTACAGGGAAGGGGGCACTGAAGCTTTCTTT.

The chain combines TRBV2 with TRBJ1-3; no definite D call. CDR1 is SNHLY, CDR2 FYNNEI, per germline. The CDR3 loop spans 17 amino acids. Trimming stripped 7 bases from V and 0 bases from J, with 19 bases between. CDR3 sequence: CASILNKRLNSGNTIYF. Here the CDR3 DNA reads TGTGCCAGCATACTGAATAAAAGACTCAACTCTGGAAACACCATATATTTT.

Of note for this clonotype: A much more abundant neighbour one base away suggests this may be a read error. The genes are TRBV24-1 and TRBJ2-1; D is undetermined. The V gene lost 6 bases and the J gene lost 2 bases, with 10 bases spanning the gap. Looked up from germline, CDR1 is KGHDR and CDR2 is SFDVKD. The length of the CDR3 is 14 residues. CDR3 in amino acids: CATSQGRAYNEQFF. CDR3 coding DNA: TGTGCCACCAGTCAAGGCAGAGCCTACAATGAGCAGTTCTTC.

The chain couples TRBV20-1 to TRBJ2-4, with D unresolved. The CDR3 covers 14 residues. CDR1 is DFQATT, CDR2 SNEGSKA, per germline (reference sequence). V was trimmed by 1 base and J by 8 bases, leaving 15 bases between them. The chain's CDR3 is CSARGSKAHDIQYF. CDR3 bases: TGCAGTGCTAGAGGGTCCAAGGCCCACGACATTCAGTACTTC.

The chain joins TRBV20-1 to TRBJ1-2; 8 bases are a match to TRBD1. Germline V CDR1 and CDR2: DFQATT, SNEGSKA (reference sequence). There are 14 residues in the CDR3. J gave up 6 bases and V 4 bases, and 10 bases lay outside the gene matches. CDR3 loop: CSANEAQGAHGYTF. The CDR3 bases are TGCAGTGCTAATGAAGCTCAGGGGGCTCATGGCTACACCTTC.

The chain employs TRBV6-6 and TRBJ1-4; no firm D call. V lost 7 bases and J 2 bases, leaving 11 bases between the germline ends. The CDR3 covers 14 residues. From germline, CDR1 is MNHNY and CDR2 SVGAGI (reference sequence). CDR3: CASTPGVTNEKLFF. CDR3 DNA sequence: TGTGCCAGCACCCCGGGTGTTACTAATGAAAAACTGTTTTTT.

The chain carries TRBV7-2 and TRBJ2-3; maybe TRBD1 (6 bases). Germline CDR1 and CDR2: SGHTA and FQGNSA. The CDR3 spans 17 residues. The ends were cut back, 5 bases at V and 3 bases at J, with 21 bases in the middle. The CDR3 sequence: CASSQNRVRAGTDTQYF. The CDR3 DNA reads as TGTGCCAGCAGCCAAAACAGGGTGCGGGCCGGGACAGATACGCAGTATTTT.

This clonotype has more than one count but fewer than ten. The chain has TRBV28 and TRBJ1-2; 12 bases map to TRBD1. CDR1 is MDHEN, CDR2 SYDVKM, per germline. The J segment lost 3 bases and the V segment lost 7 bases, leaving 9 bases of the junction unmatched. The CDR3 totals 16 residues. CDR3 residues: CASKGGQGASHYGYTF. CDR3 in DNA: TGTGCCAGCAAAGGGGGACAGGGGGCGAGTCACTATGGCTACACCTTC.

The chain uses TRBV4-3 and TRBJ1-6, with D perhaps TRBD1 (6 bases). Trimming pared 1 base from V and 6 bases from J, leaving 10 bases between. CDR3 length: 15 residues. Looked up from germline, CDR1 is LGHNA and CDR2 is YSLEER. This CDR3 is CASSQVPRGNSPLHF. In DNA, the CDR3 is TGCGCCAGCAGCCAAGTACCCAGGGGTAATTCACCCCTCCACTTT.

This chain joins TRBV12-3 or TRBV12-4 and TRBJ2-2; the D is unclear. The V gene lost 5 bases and the J gene lost 1 base, with 8 bases spanning the gap. This CDR3 has 14 amino acids. CDR3 amino acids: CASSPSRNTGELFF. In DNA form, the CDR3 reads TGTGCCAGCAGTCCGTCCAGGAACACCGGGGAGCTGTTTTTT.

This clonotype was seen only a few times. Here the CDR3 reads CASSTETGEATDTQYF. For the CDR3, the DNA is TGTGCCAGCAGTACCGAGACAGGGGAGGCCACAGATACGCAGTATTTT. The V and J genes are TRBV2 and TRBJ2-3; 8 nucleotides match TRBD1. The CDR3 spans 16 residues. After removal of 5 bases from V and 2 bases from J, the junction contained 9 bases not matched to a gene. Germline CDR1 reads SNHLY; CDR2 reads FYNNEI.

The rearrangement links TRBV4-1 to TRBJ1-5; a possible D gene is TRBD1 (5 bases). V was shortened by 1 base and J by 6 bases, with 16 bases between the two germline ends. The CDR3 is 16 amino acids. From germline, CDR1 is MGHRA and CDR2 YSYEKL. The CDR3 reads CASSQVPLGGGQPQHF. CDR3 bases: TGCGCCAGCAGCCAAGTGCCCCTGGGGGGAGGTCAGCCCCAGCATTTT.

The chain carries TRBV9 and TRBJ1-2; a weak D match, TRBD1 (6 bases). Germline V gene sequence: CDR1 SGDLS, CDR2 YYNGEE. The CDR3 has 15 residues. V was trimmed by 0 bases and J by 4 bases, leaving 13 bases between them. In DNA form, the CDR3 reads TGTGCCAGCAGCGTAGCAGGGGCAGAACTCTATGGCTACACCTTC. It yields the protein CASSVAGAELYGYTF.

The chain is built from TRBV29-1 and TRBJ1-6, with D possibly TRBD1 on 5 matching bases. The V and J ends lost 5 bases and 4 bases respectively, with 9 bases between them. Per germline, CDR1 SQVTM and CDR2 ANQGSEA. The CDR3 has 13 residues. The chain's CDR3 is CSVLTDYNSPLHF. The CDR3 DNA sequence: TGCAGCGTTTTGACAGATTATAATTCACCCCTCCACTTT.

The chain recombines TRBV12-3 or TRBV12-4 with TRBJ2-1, with D perhaps matching TRBD2 (5 bases). The CDR3 runs to 14 residues. V was clipped by 4 bases and J by 10 bases, with 17 bases between them. The CDR3 is CASSYRTSTMEQFF. CDR3 nucleotides: TGTGCCAGCAGTTATCGGACTTCTACGATGGAGCAGTTCTTC.

This chain joins TRBV20-1 and TRBJ1-1, with D unresolved. V was clipped by 4 bases and J by 7 bases, with 22 bases between them. CDR1 and CDR2 from the germline V gene are DFQATT and SNEGSKA (reference sequence). The CDR3 extends over 15 amino acids. The CDR3 nucleotides read TGCAGTGCTACGTACCCAGAGGGTGGTAAAGGTGAAGCTTTCTTT. Translated, it gives CSATYPEGGKGEAFF.

The chain couples TRBV5-1 to TRBJ2-7; D not certain. Trimming cost V 4 bases and J 5 bases, with 7 bases left between them. In germline, CDR1 is SGHRS, CDR2 YFSETQ. The CDR3 length is 11 residues. CDR3 DNA: TGCGCCAGCAGCGAGGCCGACGAGCAGTACTTC. Translated, it gives CASSEADEQYF.

V is TRBV11-2 and J is TRBJ2-7, with TRBD1 identical over 9 bases. With 2 bases clipped from V and 4 bases from J, the junction kept 6 bases outside the gene matches. The CDR3 length is 15 residues. The V gene's germline CDR1 is SGHAT and CDR2 FQNNGV. The CDR3 nucleotides are TGTGCCAGCAGCTTATGGGACAGGGTAAATTACGAGCAGTACTTC. Translating gives CASSLWDRVNYEQYF.

The chain uses TRBV15 and TRBJ1-5; D is possibly TRBD1 (6 bases). CDR1 LNHNV and CDR2 YYDKDF come from the germline V gene (reference sequence). V dropped 4 bases and J dropped 5 bases, with 15 bases sitting between them. The CDR3 length is 15 residues. For the CDR3, the DNA is TGTGCCACCAGCACCAGAAGGACAGCCGATCAGCCCCAGCATTTT. Its translation is CATSTRRTADQPQHF.

This chain joins TRBV29-1 and TRBJ2-5, with D perhaps TRBD1 (5 bases). The germline CDR1 and CDR2 sequences are SQVTM and ANQGSEA. The CDR3 length is 13 residues. V lost 3 bases, J lost 7 bases, and 15 bases lay in between. CDR3 protein: CSVDFRKRGTQYF. CDR3 bases: TGCAGCGTTGACTTTCGGAAAAGGGGGACCCAGTACTTC.

The V gene is TRBV5-5, the J gene TRBJ2-5; D is undetermined. This CDR3 is built from 14 residues. Trimming left V 6 bases short and J 1 base short, with 13 bases between. CDR1 is SGHKS and CDR2 is YYEKEE in the germline V gene (reference sequence). The chain's CDR3 is CASTLPASQETQYF. The CDR3 DNA follows: TGTGCCAGCACGCTCCCGGCTTCCCAAGAGACCCAGTACTTC.

This chain connects TRBV20-1 to TRBJ2-5; 9 nucleotides match TRBD2. CDR1 is DFQATT, CDR2 SNEGSKA, per germline (reference sequence). V was pared by 6 bases and J by 3 bases, with 8 bases of the junction left unmatched. CDR3 length: 14 residues. CDR3 loop: CSAYHSSGEETQYF. As DNA, the CDR3 is TGCAGTGCCTACCACTCTAGCGGGGAAGAGACCCAGTACTTC.

The chain couples TRBV7-9 to TRBJ1-4; D perhaps matches TRBD1 (5 bases). V dropped 2 bases and J dropped 7 bases, with 11 bases sitting between them. This CDR3 region has 14 residues. Looked up from germline, CDR1 is SEHNR and CDR2 is FQNEAQ (reference sequence). DNA of the CDR3: TGTGCCAGCAGCTTATTAGGGGAGAGTGAAAAACTGTTTTTT. It encodes CASSLLGESEKLFF.

The V call is TRBV20-1, the J call TRBJ2-1; weak D call: TRBD2 (7 bases). CDR3 size: 16 residues. Between the trimmed V and J ends, which lost 2 bases and 5 bases, there was a span of 19 bases. CDR1 and CDR2 (germline): DFQATT, SNEGSKA (reference sequence). CDR3 in amino acids: CSARPLLRGGDNEQFF. CDR3 sequence (DNA): TGCAGTGCTAGACCCCTCCTTAGGGGGGGGGACAATGAGCAGTTCTTC.

V and J are TRBV27 and TRBJ2-5, with a tentative D call TRBD1 (6 bases). CDR1 and CDR2 (germline): MNHEY, SMNVEV (reference sequence). V was cut by 1 base and J by 10 bases, with 16 bases left in between. This CDR3 region has 14 residues. CDR3 amino acids: CASSLYPRGSGQYF. CDR3 DNA: TGTGCCAGCAGTTTATATCCCAGGGGTTCGGGCCAGTACTTC.

This clonotype was counted between two and nine times. This chain connects TRBV4-3 to TRBJ2-4; tentative D call: TRBD1 (6 bases). This CDR3 is built from 17 residues. V was cut by 0 bases and J by 0 bases, with 12 bases left in between. Germline-derived CDR1 and CDR2 are LGHNA and YSLEER. CDR3 DNA sequence: TGCGCCAGCAGCCAAGATCCCGCAGGGGCAGCCAAAAACATTCAGTACTTC. Translated: CASSQDPAGAAKNIQYF.

The gene calls are TRBV20-1 and TRBJ2-5, with 11 nucleotides matching TRBD2. This CDR3 contains 13 residues. V shed 3 bases and J 7 bases; nucleotides not matched to a gene: 4. Germline V lookup: CDR1 DFQATT, CDR2 SNEGSKA (reference sequence). As DNA, the CDR3 is TGCAGTGCTAGTTTAGCGGGGGGGCGGACCCAGTACTTC. Translated, it gives CSASLAGGRTQYF.

This clonotype was counted only a few times. V usage is TRBV5-1 and J usage is TRBJ2-4; weak D call: TRBD2 (6 bases). The germline V gene has CDR1 SGHRS and CDR2 YFSETQ. The CDR3 loop spans 14 amino acids. V gave up 5 bases and J gave up 4 bases, with 13 bases separating them. The CDR3 loop is CASRVEGSKNIQYF. In DNA form, the CDR3 reads TGCGCCAGCAGGGTGGAGGGTTCAAAAAACATTCAGTACTTC. Full variable domain (missing parts from reference TRBV5-1 and TRBJ2-4): KAGVTQTPRYLIKTRGQQVTLSCSPISGHRSVSWYQQTPGQGLQFLFEYFSETQRNKGNFPGRFSGRQFSNSRSEMNVSTLELGDSALYLCASRVEGSKNIQYFGAGTRLSVL.